These 10 T cell receptor beta chains were sequenced from one sample in a study of cytomegalovirus exposure and HLA in healthy donors. In the PCR, 60 Vbeta and 13 Jbeta primers were used. Profiling relied on immunoSEQ multiplex PCR, and the TCRdb table lists in-frame clones only, not all of them. The sample has 90,000 to 100,000 clones; around 72% are singletons. Source material: PBMCs. Source of these receptors: a male donor in good health and CMV-seronegative.

This clone turned up a few times. CDR3 region: CASSQDVRSSGANVLTF. The DNA of the CDR3 is TGCGCCAGCAGCCAAGATGTGCGGAGCTCTGGGGCCAACGTCCTGACTTTC. This chain uses TRBV4-3 with TRBJ2-6; D is ambiguous. Trimming pared 0 bases from V and 0 bases from J, leaving 9 bases between. CDR3 length: 17 amino acids. The germline V gene encodes CDR1 LGHNA and CDR2 YSLEER.

This clone was picked up one time. The chain has TRBV2 and TRBJ1-1; 9 positions agree with TRBD1. CDR1 and CDR2 (germline): SNHLY, FYNNEI. The CDR3 totals 15 residues. The ends lost 2 bases at V and 5 bases at J; junction bases unmatched: 6. The CDR3 bases are TGTGCCAGCAGTGAAATGACAGGGGGACAGACTGAAGCTTTCTTT. It translates to CASSEMTGGQTEAFF. Together with reference TRBV2 and TRBJ1-1, the CDR3 gives the full variable domain: EPEVTQTPSHQVTQMGQEVILRCVPISNHLYFYWYRQILGQKVEFLVSFYNNEISEKSEIFDDQFSVERPDGSNFTLKIRSTKLEDSAMYFCASSEMTGGQTEAFFGQGTRLTVV.

This clone turned up a few times. The chain uses TRBV29-1 and TRBJ2-6, with D maybe TRBD1 (6 bases). This CDR3 is 18 amino acids long. From germline, CDR1 is SQVTM and CDR2 ANQGSEA. V was pared by 1 base and J by 1 base, with 17 bases between. The CDR3 loop is CSVEGPRGGISGANVLTF. DNA of the CDR3: TGCAGCGTTGAAGGACCCAGGGGTGGTATTTCTGGGGCCAACGTCCTGACTTTC.

The rearrangement uses TRBV7-9 and TRBJ1-4; D is possibly TRBD1 (5 bases). The CDR3 runs to 14 residues. Deletions cut 5 bases from V and 7 bases from J, with 14 bases between. Germline CDR1 and CDR2: SEHNR and FQNEAQ (reference sequence). The CDR3 DNA follows: TGTGCCAGCAGCCTGACCGTGGGGCGTGAAAAACTGTTTTTT. Its translation: CASSLTVGREKLFF.

The chain is built from TRBV4-3 and TRBJ2-7; 9 positions match TRBD1. The CDR3 sequence is 16 residues long. Germline V gene data show CDR1 as LGHNA and CDR2 as YSLEER. V shed 3 bases, J shed 4 bases, and the junction held 10 bases outside the gene matches. DNA of the CDR3: TGCGCCAGCAGCCAGCTAACCGGGACAGGGCATTACGAGCAGTACTTC. Translated, it gives CASSQLTGTGHYEQYF.

This clone was seen only once. This chain joins TRBV5-1 and TRBJ2-3; D is ambiguous. CDR1 and CDR2 from the germline V gene are SGHRS and YFSETQ. Trimming cost V 4 bases and J 4 bases, with 13 bases left between them. The CDR3 totals 14 residues. The CDR3 sequence is CASSAPSDADTQYF. The CDR3 DNA sequence: TGCGCCAGCAGCGCCCCAAGCGACGCAGATACGCAGTATTTT. The full variable domain, with the rest looked up from reference TRBV5-1 and TRBJ2-3, is KAGVTQTPRYLIKTRGQQVTLSCSPISGHRSVSWYQQTPGQGLQFLFEYFSETQRNKGNFPGRFSGRQFSNSRSEMNVSTLELGDSALYLCASSAPSDADTQYFGPGTRLTVL.

The chain carries TRBV6-1 and TRBJ2-3; D is undetermined. Germline assignment: CDR1 MNHNS and CDR2 SASEGT. The CDR3 runs 14 residues. Trimming stripped 3 bases from V and 0 bases from J, with 7 bases between. The CDR3 coding sequence is TGTGCCAGCAGTGACTCCTTTAGCACAGATACGCAGTATTTT. This codes for CASSDSFSTDTQYF.

V is TRBV6-5 and J is TRBJ1-4; unclear D gene. The V gene lost 0 bases and the J gene lost 0 bases, with 8 bases spanning the gap. Germline V gene lookup returns CDR1 MNHEY and CDR2 SVGAGI. The CDR3 loop spans 16 amino acids. CDR3: CASSYSSASTNEKLFF. In nucleotides, the CDR3 is TGTGCCAGCAGTTACTCGTCAGCGTCAACTAATGAAAAACTGTTTTTT.

The genes are TRBV7-2 and TRBJ2-3; no clear D. The CDR3 has 13 amino acids. Germline values: CDR1 SGHTA, CDR2 FQGNSA. Deletions cut 2 bases from V and 5 bases from J, with 8 bases between. The CDR3: CASSLRRRDTQYF. The CDR3 bases are TGTGCCAGCAGCTTAAGGCGGAGAGATACGCAGTATTTT.

The table lists this clone with a count of one. This chain links TRBV6-5 with TRBJ2-1; TRBD1 is a possible D gene (5 bases). Germline-derived CDR1 and CDR2 are MNHEY and SVGAGI. This CDR3 region has 12 residues. The V gene lost 6 bases and the J gene lost 4 bases, with 7 bases spanning the gap. The CDR3: CASSRTYNEQFF. CDR3 nucleotide sequence: TGTGCCAGCAGCAGGACATACAATGAGCAGTTCTTC.